Below are 22 T cell receptor beta chains sequenced from a single sample in a study of blood T cells in healthy people across ages. Then a second PCR, running about 7 to 11 cycles, was carried out with a sample-barcoded 5' primer and a J-beta primer mix. From the 5' RACE reads, TCRdb called clonotypes with MiXCR, one entry per CDR3 protein. In the table there are around 1,900,000 distinct CDR3 sequences, approximately 39% of which are singletons. Sequenced input: blood. The source is a human donor in good health.

This chain uses TRBV11-2 with TRBJ2-1; no definite D call. CDR3 length: 15 amino acids. Germline lookup yields CDR1 SGHAT and CDR2 FQNNGV. Trimming removed 0 bases at V and 7 bases at J, with 13 bases between. CDR3 in DNA: TGTGCCAGCAGCTTAGATCGACTGGGGATTAATGAGCAGTTCTTC. Translating it yields CASSLDRLGINEQFF.

The chain is built from TRBV9 and TRBJ1-2; tentatively, D is TRBD1 (5 bases). Trimming removed 0 bases from V and 4 bases from J, with 13 bases in between. This CDR3 is built from 15 residues. Germline V lookup: CDR1 SGDLS, CDR2 YYNGEE. CDR3 sequence: CASSVDGSGGYGYTF. As DNA, the CDR3 is TGTGCCAGCAGCGTAGACGGGTCCGGGGGCTATGGCTACACCTTC.

The genes are TRBV5-6 and TRBJ1-1; D might be TRBD1 (5 bases). This CDR3 has 15 residues. Trimming left V 0 bases short and J 4 bases short, with 13 bases between. Germline V lookup: CDR1 SGHDT, CDR2 YYEEEE. The CDR3, as DNA: TGTGCCAGCAGCTTGGGGTGGAGCGGGGGCACTGAAGCTTTCTTT. Encoded protein: CASSLGWSGGTEAFF. Full variable domain (missing parts from reference TRBV5-6 and TRBJ1-1): DAGVTQSPTHLIKTRGQQVTLRCSPKSGHDTVSWYQQALGQGPQFIFQYYEEEERQRGNFPDRFSGHQFPNYSSELNVNALLLGDSALYLCASSLGWSGGTEAFFGQGTRLTVV.

This clonotype has just a few counts. This chain links TRBV2 with TRBJ1-4, with D tentatively TRBD1 (5 bases). The V gene lost 2 bases and the J gene lost 5 bases, with 9 bases spanning the gap. The CDR3 consists of 14 residues. CDR1 and CDR2 (germline): SNHLY, FYNNEI. This CDR3 reads CASSERAGNEKLFF. The CDR3 DNA follows: TGTGCCAGCAGTGAAAGGGCAGGGAATGAAAAACTGTTTTTT.

V usage is TRBV7-2 and J usage is TRBJ2-1, with D hard to call. V was pared by 5 bases and J by 0 bases, with 17 bases between. This CDR3 contains 17 residues. Germline V gene sequence: CDR1 SGHTA, CDR2 FQGNSA. The CDR3 sequence is CASSPRTTLSSYNEQFF. DNA for the CDR3: TGTGCCAGCAGCCCCAGGACGACATTGAGCTCCTACAATGAGCAGTTCTTC.

This clonotype showed up just a few times. V is TRBV9 and J is TRBJ1-2; D gene ambiguous. Between the trimmed V and J ends, which lost 5 bases and 1 base, there was a span of 12 bases. Germline CDR1 reads SGDLS; CDR2 reads YYNGEE. The CDR3 has 14 residues. As DNA, the CDR3 is TGTGCCAGCAGTGGAAACAGTTATAACTATGGCTACACCTTC. Translation: CASSGNSYNYGYTF.

The chain carries TRBV4-1 and TRBJ2-5; tentatively, D is TRBD2 (5 bases). The germline V and J ends were trimmed by 1 base and 0 bases, with 12 bases remaining between them. The CDR3 is made up of 16 amino acids. In germline, CDR1 is MGHRA, CDR2 YSYEKL. The CDR3 sequence: CASSQASGRDQETQYF. The CDR3 DNA is TGCGCCAGCAGCCAAGCCTCCGGGCGGGACCAAGAGACCCAGTACTTC.

The chain is built from TRBV5-1 and TRBJ1-2, with TRBD1 matching 8 bases. This CDR3 contains 17 residues. Germline CDR1 is SGHRS and CDR2 is YFSETQ. The V segment lost 3 bases and the J segment 5 bases; nucleotides outside the gene matches: 15. The CDR3 spells CASSSFRGVDREYGYTF. Here the CDR3 DNA reads TGCGCCAGCAGCTCCTTTCGAGGTGTGGACAGGGAGTATGGCTACACCTTC.

The chain uses TRBV4-2 and TRBJ1-5; the match to TRBD1 covers 7 bases. The CDR3 loop spans 17 amino acids. CDR1 is LGHNA, CDR2 YNFKEQ, per germline. J was trimmed by 0 bases and V by 1 base; bases with no gene match: 6. DNA of the CDR3: TGTGCCAGCAGCCAAGTGGGCAGGGGGAATAGCAATCAGCCCCAGCATTTT. The encoded protein is CASSQVGRGNSNQPQHF.

The gene calls are TRBV6-2 or TRBV6-3 and TRBJ1-5; weak D call: TRBD1 (5 bases). The V end lost 6 bases, the J end lost 5 bases, and 17 bases lay between the germline ends. From germline, CDR1 is MNHEY and CDR2 SVGEGT. The CDR3 is 15 residues long. CDR3 bases: TGTGCCAGCAGGGACCCCTCAGGGAAGGATCAGCCCCAGCATTTT. It translates to CASRDPSGKDQPQHF.

V is TRBV29-1 and J is TRBJ1-2; D gene uncertain. V lost 7 bases and J 0 bases, leaving 9 bases between the germline ends. CDR3 length: 12 amino acids. Germline assignment: CDR1 SQVTM and CDR2 ANQGSEA. CDR3 in DNA: TGCAGCGATGACACCGCTAACTATGGCTACACCTTC. Its protein product is CSDDTANYGYTF.

The genes are TRBV29-1 and TRBJ1-2; 8 bases agree with TRBD1. Germline V gene sequence: CDR1 SQVTM, CDR2 ANQGSEA. The CDR3 totals 14 residues. Trimming removed 2 bases from V and 6 bases from J; junction bases left unmatched: 8. This CDR3 is CSVEPSAGGNGYTF. The CDR3 nucleotides are TGCAGCGTTGAACCCTCAGCAGGGGGCAATGGCTACACCTTC.

The V and J genes are TRBV11-2 and TRBJ1-5; possibly TRBD1 for D (5 bases). This CDR3 comprises 14 residues. Germline V gene lookup returns CDR1 SGHAT and CDR2 FQNNGV. V dropped 2 bases and J dropped 6 bases, with 11 bases sitting between them. CDR3: CASSLRSGSQPQHF. The CDR3, as DNA: TGTGCCAGCAGCTTAAGGTCAGGGAGTCAGCCCCAGCATTTT.

This clonotype was seen a few times. This chain uses TRBV7-3 with TRBJ2-1; 9 positions match TRBD2. The CDR3 has 16 residues. Losses at the gene ends were 5 bases for V and 5 bases for J; bases not matched to a gene: 10. The V gene's germline CDR1 is SGHTA and CDR2 FQGTGA. CDR3 bases: TGTGCCAGCAGCCCGACTCCGGGACTAGCAGACAATGAGCAGTTCTTC. This codes for CASSPTPGLADNEQFF.

In this sample, this clonotype turned up a few times. The chain is built from TRBV7-8 and TRBJ2-1; TRBD1 aligns across 7 bases. This CDR3 spans 13 amino acids. Germline CDR1 reads SGHVS; CDR2 reads FQNEAQ. V shed 6 bases, J shed 10 bases, and the junction held 9 bases outside the gene matches. CDR3 sequence (DNA): TGTGCCAGCAGTACCAAGGGGGCCCGGGAGCAGTTCTTC. It encodes CASSTKGAREQFF. Filled out from reference TRBV7-8 and TRBJ2-1, the complete variable domain reads GAGVSQSPRYKVAKRGQDVALRCDPISGHVSLFWYQQALGQGPEFLTYFQNEAQLDKSGLPSDRFFAERPEGSVSTLKIQRTQQEDSAVYLCASSTKGAREQFFGPGTRLTVL.

The chain carries TRBV7-6 and TRBJ1-6; D is unresolved. The CDR3 is 19 residues long. Germline V gene sequence: CDR1 SGHVS, CDR2 FNYEAQ. V was clipped by 5 bases and J by 0 bases, with 20 bases between them. For the CDR3, the DNA is TGTGCCAGCAGCCTAATAGCCCCCCAGGCGAGCTCCTATAATTCACCCCTCCACTTT. Amino acid sequence: CASSLIAPQASSYNSPLHF.

This sequence joins TRBV20-1 and TRBJ1-1, with D unresolved. CDR1 is DFQATT, CDR2 SNEGSKA, per germline (reference sequence). V lost 2 bases, J lost 8 bases, and 12 bases lay in between. There are 12 residues in the CDR3. The CDR3 coding sequence is TGCAGTGCTAGAATACCGGGAGACGAAGCTTTCTTT. It yields the protein CSARIPGDEAFF.

J is TRBJ2-7 and V is TRBV7-2; 10 bases are a match to TRBD2. V dropped 1 base and J dropped 0; count of bases not matched to a gene: 12. This CDR3 is 19 amino acids long. Germline V gene sequence: CDR1 SGHTA, CDR2 FQGNSA. This chain's CDR3 is CASSLVRAGGRLSSYEQYF. CDR3 sequence (DNA): TGTGCCAGCAGCTTAGTTCGAGCGGGGGGGAGGTTGAGCTCCTACGAGCAGTACTTC.

This clonotype was seen only a few times. This rearrangement joins TRBV7-8 to TRBJ2-1; possible D gene TRBD1, 5 bases. The CDR3 consists of 18 residues. In germline, CDR1 is SGHVS, CDR2 FQNEAQ. The germline V and J ends were trimmed by 1 base and 0 bases, with 16 bases remaining between them. Written as DNA, the CDR3 is TGTGCCAGCAGCTTAGGGTTTACAGGATATCGCTCCTACAATGAGCAGTTCTTC. This gives the protein CASSLGFTGYRSYNEQFF.

This sequence joins TRBV11-3 and TRBJ2-2; possible D gene TRBD2, 5 bases. Germline-derived CDR1 and CDR2 are SGHNT and YENEEA. Trimming shortened V by 2 bases and J by 3 bases, and 10 bases separated the two germline ends. The CDR3 sequence is 15 residues long. DNA for the CDR3: TGTGCCAGCAGCTTACCTGAGCGGTACACCGGGGAGCTGTTTTTT. Its translation: CASSLPERYTGELFF.

Only one count was recorded for this clonotype. The rearrangement links TRBV28 to TRBJ1-1; a possible D gene is TRBD1 (5 bases). The CDR3 runs 16 residues. Trimming removed 6 bases at V and 1 base at J, with 18 bases between. The germline V gene has CDR1 MDHEN and CDR2 SYDVKM. The CDR3 coding sequence is TGTGCCAGCAGACCCACCGGTGGACACTGGAACACTGAAGCTTTCTTT. Translating gives CASRPTGGHWNTEAFF.

Only a few counts were recorded for this clonotype. This chain links TRBV7-9 with TRBJ2-1, with TRBD1 as a possible D gene (6 bases). The germline V and J ends were trimmed by 6 bases and 10 bases, with 16 bases remaining between them. Per the germline V gene, CDR1 is SEHNR and CDR2 is FQNEAQ (reference sequence). The length of the CDR3 is 13 residues. The CDR3 sequence: CASSSGQSREQFF. The CDR3 coding sequence is TGTGCCAGCAGTTCCGGACAGTCGAGGGAGCAGTTCTTC. The whole variable domain, filled in from reference TRBV7-9 and TRBJ2-1, reads DTGVSQNPRHKITKRGQNVTFRCDPISEHNRLYWYRQTLGQGPEFLTYFQNEAQLEKSRLLSDRFSAERPKGSFSTLEIQRTEQGDSAMYLCASSSGQSREQFFGPGTRLTVL.